This entry is about one TCR beta chain. What antigen it recognizes has not been identified. No base-level quality is on record; no much larger clone is a single base apart. This record belongs to a study of blood T cell repertoires in COVID-19 (TCRdb year 2020). The study in broad terms: Samples from collaborators originated in the United States, Italy and Spain and spanned both the acute and convalescent phases of COVID-19. Where HLA class I and class II types were available, the types were taken from metadata supplied by the sample provider, not from assay-based typing. A de-identified subject ID, COVID-19 status, age in years and sex were almost always included in the sample metadata. The repertoires were released in a freely available public database intended as a resource for research on the immune response to SARS-CoV-2. The dataset comprised deeply sampled blood TCRbeta repertoires from subjects exposed to, actively infected with, or recovered from COVID-19. Samples came from the ongoing ImmuneRACE study (first 160 participants) plus 1,254 subjects from 6 global collaborators. The prospective study material was composed of cDNA or gDNA derived from T cells, B-cell-depleted T cells, or PBMCs.

Collaborating institutions collected whole blood in K2EDTA tubes following their own protocols. For TCRbeta analysis, collaborators shipped samples in one of three forms: frozen whole blood, isolated PBMCs, or DNA extracted from either of those sample types. TCRbeta CDR3 regions were amplified from genomic DNA using the immunoSEQ Assay, a bias-controlled multiplex PCR. On the authors' methods: The number of nucleated cells in each sample was estimated by amplification of reference gene primers within the assay. Sequence reads were collapsed and filtered to measure the absolute abundance of every unique TCRbeta CDR3 rearrangement. For each sample, productive Simpson clonality was calculated by taking the square root of Simpson's diversity index across productive rearrangements. Here the immuneACCESS table is served through TCRdb, limited to in-frame sequences with V and J called. Missing clones are a known gap in these copies; in checked studies unresolved V genes cover under half, and the rest lacks a known reason. V, J and clone size are those of that table, while D and trimming were read from the DNA. For this sample there are about 90,000 clones; about 85% appear just once. 3% to 3.5% of the sample is held by the ten biggest clonotypes.

V is cut back by 3 bases and J by 5 bases, with 6 bases in the junction unmatched. From the cysteine up to the phenylalanine, the CDR3 has a length of 14 residues. Solely the CDR3 DNA is kept, with 42 bases framed from the first base. Taken from the germline V gene, the CDR1 and CDR2 loops are MDHEN and SYDVKM. What the work shows at the level of the full study, not this receptor alone: The amount of clinical and demographic metadata varied by source and participant and was provided uncurated.

The specimen sequenced was peripheral blood. The TCR comes from a man aged 50-60 years with acute or convalescent COVID-19. The rearranged segments are TRBV28 and TRBJ2-7; 8 bases in between match TRBD1. The DNA sequence is TGTGCCAGCAGTTTGGTTGCAGGGGGCAACGAGCAGTACTTC. Its protein is CASSLVAGGNEQYF. With the rest looked up from the reference TRBV28 and TRBJ2-7 genes rather than sequenced, the full variable domain is DVKVTQSSRYLVKRTGEKVFLECVQDMDHENMFWYRQDPGLGLRLIYFSYDVKMKEKGDIPEGYSVSREKKERFSLILESASTNQTSMYLCASSLVAGGNEQYFGPGTRLTVT.